This T cell receptor beta chain was profiled in a study of vaccination effects on CD4 cells after COVID-19. Across the whole study: Either the BNT162b2 or mRNA-1273 vaccine was given to participants in two doses. Points from the study as a whole: Cross-reactivity with common cold coronaviruses was shown by only 1 of 255 vaccine-induced clones in healthy vaccinees.

Before sequencing took place, the ViraFEST assay used viral peptide pools to expand antigen-specific CD4+ T cells. Following culture for roughly 10 days, CD4+ T cells were isolated. Vaccinated recipients, who were negative for nucleocapsid antibodies, had no history of SARS-CoV-2 infection. Each culture well received approximately 2 million PBMC. These cells were then cultured in IMDM with about 9.1 IU/ml IL-2 and 10 ug/ml peptides. Cells had half their medium changed to IL-2 medium on days 3 and 7. Germline V gene data show CDR1 as MDHEN and CDR2 as SYDVKM. Trimming removed 11 bases at V and 5 bases at J, with 15 bases between. The CDR3 is made up of 13 amino acids. Only in-frame clones appear in the TCRdb table, and some are missing; sequencing was by immunoSEQ multiplex PCR. Here the sample spans under 80,000 clones, about four fifths being singletons. Note on this clone: As yet, its antigen is unknown.

The sequencing here drew on CD4+ T cells from PBMCs cultured with SARS-CoV-2 spike peptides, taken before COVID-19 vaccination. The clonotype originates from a human donor who received a COVID-19 vaccine. The genes are TRBV28 and TRBJ1-4, with a tentative D call TRBD1 (6 bases). The DNA of the CDR3 is TGTGCCCTTCGGGGGCAGCTAAATGAAAAACTGTTTTTT. This sequence encodes CALRGQLNEKLFF.